This TCR beta chain comes out of a study of patients and donors after allogeneic stem cell transplantation (dated by TCRdb to 2020 to 2022). The library was generated by RT-PCR. Reads for this sample came from a NextSeq 550. TCRdb ran its own pipeline on the public reads, namely fastp trimming at Q25 and MiXCR clone calling, and kept in-frame beta chains. Each CDR3 protein gets just one entry, which takes the most common genes and DNA from the rows behind it. This sample has over 400,000 distinct CDR3 sequences in its table, and 16% of those were observed once. 7.2% of the sample is held by the ten biggest clonotypes. This clonotype was recorded many times. What this receptor recognizes is not known. The input lacks base qualities; no much larger clone sits a single base away. Per the germline V gene (reference sequence), LNHDA is the CDR1 and SQIVND is the CDR2. At the junction V is shortened by 1 base and J by 4 bases, with 8 bases in between. Counted from cysteine to phenylalanine, this CDR3 has 14 amino acids. Solely the CDR3 DNA is kept, with 42 bases framed from the first base.

Here the chain combines TRBV19 and TRBJ1-3, with no confidently assigned D gene. Sequenced: blood, either unsorted or a sorted T cell fraction (not recorded which). This clonotype was obtained from a human donor who was either an allogeneic HSCT recipient or a stem cell or donor lymphocyte infusion donor (not recorded which). It is not recorded whose cells these are; they may come from a transplant donor. The CDR3 protein: CASSIVGSGNTIYF. The DNA sequence follows: TGTGCCAGTAGTATAGTAGGGTCCGGAAACACCATATATTTT.